Below, 5 T cell receptor beta chains from the same sample are listed, as sequenced in a study of T cells in women clearing cervical HPV infection. Libraries were prepared by immunoSEQ multiplex PCR; TCRdb keeps only in-frame clonotypes and omits some of them. This repertoire includes over 25,000 clones. Sequenced sample: blood buffy coat. These receptors all come from a woman aged 18 to 75 with a cervical HPV16 infection that either progressed to CIN3+ or cleared (not recorded which).

About this clone itself: Read sequence stops 3 residues before the CDR3 end, and the germline J gene provides the missing end. This chain connects TRBV20-1 to TRBJ2-3; D might be TRBD1 (8 bases). From germline, CDR1 is DFQATT and CDR2 SNEGSKA (reference sequence). This CDR3 contains 15 residues. Partial CDR3 DNA: TGCAGTGCTACCCGAGTTACAGGGGGGGGAGAGACG. This gives the protein CSATRVTGGGET. The CDR3, in full, reads CSATRVTGGGETQYF.

About this clone itself: The read comes to an end 3 residues before the CDR3 does, leaving the germline J gene to fill in the end. This chain connects TRBV5-1 to TRBJ1-1, with D possibly TRBD1 on 5 matching bases. The CDR3 runs to 16 residues. The germline V and J ends were trimmed by 4 bases and 4 bases, with 20 bases remaining between them. Germline V gene sequence: CDR1 SGHRS, CDR2 YFSETQ. CDR3 DNA (partial): TGCGCCAGCAGCCCCCCGGGCGCCGGAAGGGGCACTGAA. Encoded protein: CASSPPGAGRGTE. The full-length CDR3 reads as CASSPPGAGRGTEAFF.

Details on this clone: Sequencing ends 3 residues short of the CDR3 end; the germline J gene provides the rest. The chain employs TRBV28 and TRBJ2-3; D is perhaps TRBD1 (5 bases). The CDR3 has 16 residues. The germline V and J ends were trimmed by 4 bases and 4 bases, with 18 bases remaining between them. Germline CDR1 reads MDHEN; CDR2 reads SYDVKM. Partial CDR3 DNA: TGTGCCAGCAGTTATCTCCGACCCCCCAGGGCAGATACG. Translation: CASSYLRPPRADT. The complete CDR3 sequence is CASSYLRPPRADTQYF.

Regarding this clone: The observed sequence ends 3 residues before the CDR3 terminus, with the missing tail filled in from the germline J gene. V gene TRBV11-3 combines with J gene TRBJ2-5, with D hard to call. The germline V gene has CDR1 SGHNT and CDR2 YENEEA. The CDR3 has 13 amino acids. CDR3 amino acids: CASSLESTDTQYF. The part of the CDR3 DNA that was read is TGTGCCAGCAGCTTAGAGAGCACAGATACC.

To note about this clone: The CDR3 extends 3 residues past the end of the read, so its final part is completed from the germline J gene. The gene calls are TRBV5-1 and TRBJ2-5, with TRBD2 identical over 7 bases. CDR1 and CDR2 from the germline V gene are SGHRS and YFSETQ. With 5 bases clipped from V and 5 bases from J, the junction kept 6 bases outside the gene matches. The CDR3 spans 13 residues. The DNA read from the CDR3 is TGCGCCAGCAGGGGAGGGGAGGAGGAGACC. Its translation is CASRGGEEET. The full CDR3 sequence reads CASRGGEEETQYF.